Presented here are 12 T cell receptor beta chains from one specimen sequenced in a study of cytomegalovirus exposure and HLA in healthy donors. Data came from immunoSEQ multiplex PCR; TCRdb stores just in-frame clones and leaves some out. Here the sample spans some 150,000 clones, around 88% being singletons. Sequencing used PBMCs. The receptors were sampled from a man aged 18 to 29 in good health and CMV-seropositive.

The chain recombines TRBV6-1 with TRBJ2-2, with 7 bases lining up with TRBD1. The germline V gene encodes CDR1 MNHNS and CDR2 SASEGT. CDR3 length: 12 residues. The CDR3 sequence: CGTHRGTGELFF. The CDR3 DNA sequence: TGTGGAACACACAGGGGCACCGGGGAGCTGTTTTTT.

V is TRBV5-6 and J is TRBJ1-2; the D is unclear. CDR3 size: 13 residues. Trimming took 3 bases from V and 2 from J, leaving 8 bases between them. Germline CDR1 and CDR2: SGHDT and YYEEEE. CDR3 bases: TGTGCCAGCAGCTCTCAGTTAAACTATGGCTACACCTTC. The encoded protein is CASSSQLNYGYTF.

The CDR3 here is CASSQVVSLSGANVLTF. Here the CDR3 DNA reads TGCGCCAGCAGCCAAGTAGTAAGTCTCTCTGGGGCCAACGTCCTGACTTTC. This chain joins TRBV4-3 and TRBJ2-6, with unresolved D. The V and J ends lost 1 base and 0 bases respectively, with 10 bases between them. CDR3 length equals 17 residues. Looked up from germline, CDR1 is LGHNA and CDR2 is YSLEER.

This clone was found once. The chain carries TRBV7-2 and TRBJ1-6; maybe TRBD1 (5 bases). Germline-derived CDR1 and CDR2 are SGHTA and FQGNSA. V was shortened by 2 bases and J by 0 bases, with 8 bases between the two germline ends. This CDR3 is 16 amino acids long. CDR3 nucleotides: TGTGCCAGCAGCTTACAGGGAAGCTCCTATAATTCACCCCTCCACTTT. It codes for CASSLQGSSYNSPLHF.

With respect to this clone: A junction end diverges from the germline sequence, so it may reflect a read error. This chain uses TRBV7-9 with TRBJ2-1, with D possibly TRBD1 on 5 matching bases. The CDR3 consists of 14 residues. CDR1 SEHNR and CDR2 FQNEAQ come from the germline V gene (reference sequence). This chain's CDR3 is CASSWDWTYNEQFF. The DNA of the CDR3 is TGTGCCAGCAGCTGGGATTGGACATACAATGAACAGTTCTTC.

CDR3 loop: CASSLGLADRQETQYF. The CDR3 nucleotides read TGTGCCAGCAGCCTGGGACTAGCGGACCGCCAAGAGACCCAGTACTTC. This chain uses TRBV7-6 with TRBJ2-5, with 11 bases identical to TRBD2. Per the germline V gene, CDR1 is SGHVS and CDR2 is FNYEAQ. V shed 5 bases and J 1 base; nucleotides not matched to a gene: 6. The CDR3 has 16 residues.

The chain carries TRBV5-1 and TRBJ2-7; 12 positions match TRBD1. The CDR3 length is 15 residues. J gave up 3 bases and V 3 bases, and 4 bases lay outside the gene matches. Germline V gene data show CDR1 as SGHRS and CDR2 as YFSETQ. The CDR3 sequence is CASSSGTGGIYEQYF. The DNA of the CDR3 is TGCGCCAGCAGCTCGGGGACAGGGGGCATCTACGAGCAGTACTTC. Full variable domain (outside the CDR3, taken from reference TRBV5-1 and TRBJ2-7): KAGVTQTPRYLIKTRGQQVTLSCSPISGHRSVSWYQQTPGQGLQFLFEYFSETQRNKGNFPGRFSGRQFSNSRSEMNVSTLELGDSALYLCASSSGTGGIYEQYFGPGTRLTVT.

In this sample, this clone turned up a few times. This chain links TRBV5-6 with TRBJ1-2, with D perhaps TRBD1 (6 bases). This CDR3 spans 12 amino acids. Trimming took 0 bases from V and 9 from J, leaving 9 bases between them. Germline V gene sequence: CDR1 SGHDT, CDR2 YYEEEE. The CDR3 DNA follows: TGTGCCAGCAGCTTGGCAGACAGGAGCTACACCTTC. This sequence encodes CASSLADRSYTF.

In nucleotides, the CDR3 is TGTGCCACCGCCGGGACTAGCGGGGTGCTCTACAATGAGCAGTTCTTC. It encodes CATAGTSGVLYNEQFF. J is TRBJ2-1 and V is TRBV10-3; 13 bases align to TRBD2. The CDR3 extends over 16 amino acids. The junction had 9 bases not matched to a gene; V was cut back by 10 bases and J by 3 bases. CDR1 and CDR2 from the germline V gene are ENHRY and SYGVKD.

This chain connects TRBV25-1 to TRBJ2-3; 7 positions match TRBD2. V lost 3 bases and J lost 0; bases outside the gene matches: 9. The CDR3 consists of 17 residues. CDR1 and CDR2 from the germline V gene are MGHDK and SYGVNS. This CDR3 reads CASSENVAGESTDTQYF. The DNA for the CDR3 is TGTGCCAGCAGTGAGAATGTAGCGGGCGAGAGCACAGATACGCAGTATTTT.

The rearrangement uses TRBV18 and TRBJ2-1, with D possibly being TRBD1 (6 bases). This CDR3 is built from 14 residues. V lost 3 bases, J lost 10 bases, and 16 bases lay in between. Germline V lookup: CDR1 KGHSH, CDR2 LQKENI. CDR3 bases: TGTGCCAGCTCACCCAACCCCGGACAGTACGAGCAGTTCTTC. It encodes CASSPNPGQYEQFF. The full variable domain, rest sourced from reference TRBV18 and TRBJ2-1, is NAGVMQNPRHLVRRRGQEARLRCSPMKGHSHVYWYRQLPEEGLKFMVYLQKENIIDESGMPKERFSAEFPKEGPSILRIQQVVRGDSAAYFCASSPNPGQYEQFFGPGTRLTVL.

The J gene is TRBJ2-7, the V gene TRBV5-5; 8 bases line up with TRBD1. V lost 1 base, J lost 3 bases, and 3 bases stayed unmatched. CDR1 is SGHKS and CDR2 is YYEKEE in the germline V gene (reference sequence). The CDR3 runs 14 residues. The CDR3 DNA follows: TGTGCCAGCAGCTTGACAGGGGGGCGCTACGAGCAGTACTTC. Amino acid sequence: CASSLTGGRYEQYF.